Here is one T cell receptor beta chain with its context. Its matching antigen is unknown. This sample is drawn from a study of T cell repertoires in cytomegalovirus infection. Study-level background: Used in the study were CMV epitopes, some recently identified and HLA-C-restricted, others well-studied and HLA-B-restricted. Public signatures in TCR beta pointed to CMV infection and matching HLA type. Study-wide results and limits: The ex vivo response was dominated by HLA-C-restricted CMV-specific TCR beta clonotypes. Summed public TCR beta family frequency identified CMV carriers bearing the relevant HLA.

TCRdb reanalysed the reads using MiXCR and keeps one entry per CDR3 protein. Of some 200,000 distinct CDR3 sequences listed, about 39% are singletons. The V gene's germline CDR1 is DFQATT and CDR2 SNEGSKA (reference sequence). Trimming at V came to 3 bases and at J to 2 bases, leaving 2 bases not matched to a gene. The CDR3 loop spans 13 amino acids. The chain carries TRBV20-1 and TRBJ2-3; 7 positions match TRBD1. This clonotype originated in a human donor in good health (CMV status not recorded). Some clones in this sample may be carry-over from other donors' samples. The source material was CD8+ T cells from cultured PBMCs, sampled from culture after CMV antigen stimulation. The CDR3 nucleotides are TGCAGTGCTAGTACAGGGGACACAGATACGCAGTATTTT. It yields the protein CSASTGDTDTQYF.